This entry lists 26 T cell receptor beta chains sequenced from one sample in a study of resident and recirculating memory T cells in vitiligo. Assay used: immunoSEQ multiplex PCR; TCRdb lists only in-frame clones, some missing. The sample comprises more than 65,000 clones, 80% to 95% of which are singletons, and more than 4% rests with the top ten. What was sequenced was blood. The receptors shown here come from a male donor with vitiligo.

This chain connects TRBV19 to TRBJ1-5; no definite D call. The CDR3 spans 15 residues. Germline CDR1 and CDR2: LNHDA and SQIVND (reference sequence). V was clipped by 2 bases and J by 4 bases, with 12 bases between them. CDR3: CASSISSGPNQPQHF. The CDR3 DNA is TGTGCCAGTAGTATATCATCGGGTCCTAATCAGCCCCAGCATTTT.

The gene calls are TRBV11-3 and TRBJ2-2; 9 bases fit TRBD1. There are 14 residues in the CDR3. V was pared by 6 bases and J by 8 bases, with 7 bases of the junction left unmatched. Germline CDR1 reads SGHNT; CDR2 reads YENEEA. CDR3 in amino acids: CASSTDRGQGELFF. CDR3 in DNA: TGTGCCAGCAGTACGGACAGGGGCCAGGGGGAGCTGTTTTTT.

The V and J genes are TRBV6-5 and TRBJ2-7, with a tentative D call TRBD1 (5 bases). V was clipped by 1 base and J by 6 bases, with 19 bases between them. This CDR3 comprises 16 residues. Germline V gene data show CDR1 as MNHEY and CDR2 as SVGAGI. DNA of the CDR3: TGTGCCAGCAGTTACTATCGGCCAGGGATAGGAGTCGAGCAGTACTTC. It codes for CASSYYRPGIGVEQYF.

This clone was counted a single time. This chain joins TRBV7-9 and TRBJ2-1, with 7 bases aligning to TRBD1. The CDR3 covers 17 residues. V was clipped by 4 bases and J by 4 bases; unmatched bases: 13. The germline V gene has CDR1 SEHNR and CDR2 FQNEAQ (reference sequence). CDR3 nucleotide sequence: TGTGCCAGCAGCTCAGAGAGACAGGGCCCTCATTACAATGAGCAGTTCTTC. This gives the protein CASSSERQGPHYNEQFF.

The chain joins TRBV5-4 to TRBJ2-7; TRBD1 matches 9 bases. V lost 4 bases and J lost 1; bases outside the gene matches: 6. CDR1 and CDR2 (germline): SGHNT, YYREEE (reference sequence). This CDR3 contains 15 residues. In DNA form, the CDR3 reads TGTGCCAGCAGCCACCGGGACAGGGCTTCCTACGAGCAGTACTTC. Encoded protein: CASSHRDRASYEQYF.

V and J are TRBV28 and TRBJ1-5; tentatively, D is TRBD1 (5 bases). Trimming took 4 bases from V and 5 from J, leaving 6 bases between them. Germline loops: CDR1 MDHEN, CDR2 SYDVKM. This CDR3 spans 12 amino acids. The CDR3 DNA sequence: TGTGCCAGCAGTTGGGGGGATCAGCCCCAGCATTTT. It codes for CASSWGDQPQHF.

The chain couples TRBV4-1 to TRBJ1-1, with TRBD1 matching over 7 bases. The length of the CDR3 is 14 residues. CDR1 and CDR2 (germline): MGHRA, YSYEKL. J gave up 4 bases and V 7 bases, and 9 bases lay outside the gene matches. CDR3 region: CASKLGTDGTEAFF. CDR3 coding DNA: TGCGCCAGCAAACTTGGGACAGACGGCACTGAAGCTTTCTTT.

The chain uses TRBV6-4 and TRBJ2-2; 8 nucleotides align to TRBD1. This CDR3 contains 15 residues. CDR1 and CDR2 (germline): MRHNA, SNTAGT. V gave up 5 bases and J gave up 4 bases; unmatched junction bases: 6. The CDR3 bases are TGTGCCAGCAGTCAAGACAGGGGTCGCACCGGGGAGCTGTTTTTT. Translating it yields CASSQDRGRTGELFF.

The chain employs TRBV2 and TRBJ1-1; D uncertain. Germline loops: CDR1 SNHLY, CDR2 FYNNEI. The CDR3 spans 13 residues. Deletions cut 3 bases from V and 0 bases from J, with 5 bases between. The CDR3 loop is CASSEQVNTEAFF. DNA of the CDR3: TGTGCCAGCAGTGAGCAGGTGAACACTGAAGCTTTCTTT.

The V call is TRBV2, the J call TRBJ1-1, with 7 bases fitting TRBD1. Germline loops: CDR1 SNHLY, CDR2 FYNNEI. Trimming took 1 base from V and 8 from J; bases not matched to a gene: 4. This CDR3 is built from 13 residues. In nucleotides, the CDR3 is TGTGCCAGCAGTGAAGTCAGGGACAGCGAAGCTTTCTTT. Translating it yields CASSEVRDSEAFF.

The V call is TRBV5-4, the J call TRBJ1-3; 7 positions match TRBD1. The ends lost 4 bases at V and 2 bases at J; junction bases unmatched: 6. Germline CDR1 reads SGHNT; CDR2 reads YYREEE (reference sequence). The CDR3 length is 15 residues. The CDR3 reads CASSGGTAPGNTIYF. The CDR3 coding sequence is TGTGCCAGCAGCGGCGGGACAGCTCCTGGAAACACCATATATTTT.

The genes are TRBV6-6 and TRBJ1-4; TRBD1 matches 7 bases. The junction had 8 bases not matched to a gene; V was cut back by 6 bases and J by 4 bases. Germline V lookup: CDR1 MNHNY, CDR2 SVGAGI (reference sequence). CDR3 length: 15 amino acids. The CDR3 sequence is CASSFLDRSNEKLFF. CDR3 DNA sequence: TGTGCCAGCAGCTTTCTGGACAGGAGTAATGAAAAACTGTTTTTT.

V usage is TRBV29-1 and J usage is TRBJ2-3, with 10 bases fitting TRBD1. The CDR3 runs to 14 residues. The germline CDR1 and CDR2 sequences are SQVTM and ANQGSEA. After removal of 6 bases from V and 6 bases from J, the junction contained 9 bases not matched to a gene. The CDR3 DNA reads as TGCAGCGTCCCTTGGGACAGGGGATCGGATACGCAGTATTTT. It yields the protein CSVPWDRGSDTQYF.

The chain links TRBV6-1 to TRBJ2-5; 8 bases are shared with TRBD2. V lost 3 bases and J lost 2; bases outside the gene matches: 5. The germline gives CDR1 MNHNS, CDR2 SASEGT. The CDR3 length is 15 residues. As DNA, the CDR3 is TGTGCCAGCAGTGATCTCGGGGGGGAGCAAGAGACCCAGTACTTC. It yields the protein CASSDLGGEQETQYF.

This clone has only a few counts. The chain is built from TRBV19 and TRBJ2-7; TRBD2 is a possible D gene (5 bases). The CDR3 totals 13 residues. Trimming took 5 bases from V and 6 from J, leaving 14 bases between them. The germline gives CDR1 LNHDA, CDR2 SQIVND (reference sequence). The CDR3 spells CASSLRSSTEQYF. CDR3 coding DNA: TGTGCCAGTAGTCTCCGATCTAGCACCGAGCAGTACTTC. Combining the CDR3 with reference TRBV19 and TRBJ2-7 gives the whole variable domain DGGITQSPKYLFRKEGQNVTLSCEQNLNHDAMYWYRQDPGQGLRLIYYSQIVNDFQKGDIAEGYSVSREKKESFPLTVTSAQKNPTAFYLCASSLRSSTEQYFGPGTRLTVT.

The chain carries TRBV6-6 and TRBJ1-1; TRBD1 might be the D (6 bases). This CDR3 region has 14 residues. V shed 0 bases and J shed 5 bases, with 10 bases lying between them. Germline CDR1 reads MNHNY; CDR2 reads SVGAGI (reference sequence). The CDR3, as DNA: TGTGCCAGCAGTTACTCGGGGGGGGCGACTGAAGCTTTCTTT. Translating it yields CASSYSGGATEAFF.

This rearrangement joins TRBV7-2 to TRBJ2-6; 7 bases match TRBD2. CDR1 and CDR2 from the germline V gene are SGHTA and FQGNSA. The CDR3 runs to 17 residues. Trimming took 2 bases from V and 3 from J; bases not matched to a gene: 7. This CDR3 is CASSLYLRGSGANVLTF. The CDR3 coding sequence is TGTGCCAGCAGCTTATATCTGCGGGGGAGTGGGGCCAACGTCCTGACTTTC.

This sequence joins TRBV18 and TRBJ1-6; 9 nucleotides align to TRBD1. The CDR3 consists of 14 residues. CDR1 KGHSH and CDR2 LQKENI come from the germline V gene. The V gene end was trimmed by 3 bases and the J gene end by 10 bases; junction bases not matched to a gene: 4. CDR3 coding DNA: TGTGCCAGCTCACCGGGACAGGGAAGCTCACCCCTCCACTTT. It translates to CASSPGQGSSPLHF.

This clone was found a few times. The chain recombines TRBV10-3 with TRBJ1-5; D perhaps matches TRBD1 (6 bases). This CDR3 contains 15 residues. Germline V gene data show CDR1 as ENHRY and CDR2 as SYGVKD. Trimming shortened V by 6 bases and J by 7 bases, and 19 bases separated the two germline ends. This chain's CDR3 is CAISAEQGIGQPQHF. The CDR3 coding sequence is TGTGCCATCAGCGCAGAACAGGGTATAGGACAGCCCCAGCATTTT.

The chain joins TRBV15 to TRBJ2-3; 14 nucleotides match TRBD2. CDR3 length: 16 residues. V shed 6 bases, J shed 6 bases, and the junction held 8 bases outside the gene matches. The germline V gene has CDR1 LNHNV and CDR2 YYDKDF (reference sequence). The CDR3 here is CATRTGLAGAGDTQYF. CDR3 nucleotide sequence: TGTGCCACCAGGACGGGACTAGCGGGGGCGGGGGATACGCAGTATTTT.

The V and J genes are TRBV27 and TRBJ2-7; weak D call: TRBD1 (5 bases). Germline V CDR1 and CDR2: MNHEY, SMNVEV (reference sequence). Trimming removed 6 bases from V and 2 bases from J, with 14 bases in between. The CDR3 runs to 14 residues. CDR3 nucleotide sequence: TGTGCCAGCAGGCCGTCCCGACAGACCTACGAGCAGTACTTC. This translates into CASRPSRQTYEQYF.

V usage is TRBV19 and J usage is TRBJ1-1, with 10 bases matching TRBD1. The germline gives CDR1 LNHDA, CDR2 SQIVND (reference sequence). CDR3 length: 16 residues. V trimming: 3 bases; J trimming: 3 bases; junction bases outside the gene matches: 7. The CDR3 loop is CASSIFRTGGYTEAFF. CDR3 nucleotide sequence: TGTGCCAGTAGTATCTTCCGGACAGGGGGGTACACTGAAGCTTTCTTT.

CDR3 nucleotides: TGTGCCAGCAGCATGACAGGGATCTTCAATGAAAAACTGTTTTTT. It codes for CASSMTGIFNEKLFF. V usage is TRBV28 and J usage is TRBJ1-4; TRBD1 agrees at 7 bases. The germline CDR1 and CDR2 sequences are MDHEN and SYDVKM. Germline trimming cut 6 bases from V and 5 bases from J; bases unmatched to any gene: 9. The CDR3 has 15 residues.

J is TRBJ2-7 and V is TRBV2; 8 nucleotides align to TRBD1. CDR3 size: 14 residues. The ends lost 7 bases at V and 0 bases at J; junction bases unmatched: 5. Germline assignment: CDR1 SNHLY and CDR2 FYNNEI. The CDR3 bases are TGTGCCAGCACGGAACAGGGGGGCTCCTACGAGCAGTACTTC. It is translated as CASTEQGGSYEQYF.

The CDR3 region has the DNA TGTGCCAGTAGCACCCCCCCACTAGTAGATGAGCAGTTCTTC. It specifies CASSTPPLVDEQFF. The V gene is TRBV19, the J gene TRBJ2-1; D is perhaps TRBD2 (5 bases). CDR1 is LNHDA, CDR2 SQIVND, per germline (reference sequence). V was trimmed by 6 bases and J by 8 bases, leaving 17 bases between them. The CDR3 is 14 residues long.

The chain couples TRBV29-1 to TRBJ2-3; D might be TRBD1 (5 bases). The ends were cut back, 1 base at V and 0 bases at J, with 14 bases in the middle. Germline CDR1 reads SQVTM; CDR2 reads ANQGSEA. The CDR3 spans 16 residues. The CDR3 coding sequence is TGCAGCGTTGAAGGACGAGACAGTATTAGCACAGATACGCAGTATTTT. Translating it yields CSVEGRDSISTDTQYF.